This entry lists 23 T cell receptor beta chains sequenced from one sample in a study of CD8+CD57+ T cells in acquired aplastic anemia. The use of genomic DNA as template underpinned the TCR beta VDJ and CDR3 profiling. One entry per CDR3 protein, called by TCRdb with MiXCR from the reads. Here the sample spans hundreds of thousands of distinct CDR3 sequences, approximately 32% being singletons. Individuals selected for sequencing had exhibited CD8+CD57+ cell expansion on flow cytometry. The sequenced material came from sorted CD4+, CD8+, or CD8+CD57+ T cells (not recorded which) from PBMCs. These receptors were collected from a human donor with aplastic anemia.

The chain links TRBV19 to TRBJ1-5; D may be TRBD1 (5 bases). The CDR3 runs to 16 residues. The germline V gene encodes CDR1 LNHDA and CDR2 SQIVND (reference sequence). Trimming stripped 1 base from V and 1 base from J, with 11 bases between. DNA for the CDR3: TGTGCCAGTAGTATAGGCAGGGTGGCAAGCAATCAGCCCCAGCATTTT. This translates into CASSIGRVASNQPQHF.

Ten or more counts support this clonotype. V and J are TRBV9 and TRBJ2-5; 8 bases agree with TRBD1. V dropped 4 bases and J dropped 5; count of bases not matched to a gene: 10. The CDR3 extends over 15 amino acids. CDR1 and CDR2 from the germline V gene are SGDLS and YYNGEE. The CDR3 loop is CASSKRLGDRETQYF. CDR3 coding DNA: TGTGCCAGCAGCAAGCGACTGGGGGACAGGGAGACCCAGTACTTC. Together with reference TRBV9 and TRBJ2-5, the CDR3 gives the full variable domain: DSGVTQTPKHLITATGQRVTLRCSPRSGDLSVYWYQQSLDQGLQFLIQYYNGEERAKGNILERFSAQQFPDLHSELNLSSLELGDSALYFCASSKRLGDRETQYFGPGTRLLVL.

This clonotype was picked up one time. This chain connects TRBV7-9 to TRBJ2-7, with 7 bases identical to TRBD2. Germline V gene sequence: CDR1 SEHNR, CDR2 FQNEAQ (reference sequence). CDR3 size: 13 residues. V gave up 8 bases and J gave up 7 bases; unmatched junction bases: 11. The CDR3 sequence is CASGGGSTDEQYF. Written as DNA, the CDR3 is TGTGCCAGCGGGGGAGGGTCTACGGATGAGCAGTACTTC.

This clonotype was detected only a few times. V gene TRBV12-3 or TRBV12-4 combines with J gene TRBJ1-1; 7 nucleotides match TRBD1. CDR3 size: 17 residues. With V trimmed by 3 bases and J by 5 bases, 15 bases remained unmatched. DNA of the CDR3: TGTGCCAGCAGTTTGCAGGGGGTAAAAAAGGGAGGGACTGAAGCTTTCTTT. It yields the protein CASSLQGVKKGGTEAFF.

This clonotype was seen only a few times. This chain uses TRBV5-1 with TRBJ1-2; D not certain. The germline V gene encodes CDR1 SGHRS and CDR2 YFSETQ. The CDR3 covers 13 residues. Deletions cut 1 base from V and 7 bases from J, with 11 bases between. The CDR3: CASSLTGEGGYTF. The CDR3 DNA is TGCGCCAGCAGCTTGACCGGGGAGGGTGGCTACACCTTC.

This clonotype was seen many times. The rearrangement links TRBV2 to TRBJ2-2; 7 bases map to TRBD2. This CDR3 spans 15 amino acids. Trimming removed 6 bases from V and 1 base from J; junction bases left unmatched: 5. Looked up from germline, CDR1 is SNHLY and CDR2 is FYNNEI. The CDR3 DNA reads as TGTGCCAGCAGCGATATAGCGGGGAACACCGGGGAGCTGTTTTTT. It specifies CASSDIAGNTGELFF. Filled out from reference TRBV2 and TRBJ2-2, the complete variable domain reads EPEVTQTPSHQVTQMGQEVILRCVPISNHLYFYWYRQILGQKVEFLVSFYNNEISEKSEIFDDQFSVERPDGSNFTLKIRSTKLEDSAMYFCASSDIAGNTGELFFGEGSRLTVL.

J is TRBJ2-1 and V is TRBV10-1; maybe TRBD2 (5 bases). V dropped 2 bases and J dropped 8 bases, with 16 bases sitting between them. This CDR3 has 15 residues. Germline V lookup: CDR1 WNHNN, CDR2 SYGVQD (reference sequence). The CDR3 sequence is CASSEGPAVVDEQFF. In DNA, the CDR3 is TGCGCCAGCAGTGAGGGGCCAGCGGTGGTCGATGAGCAGTTCTTC.

This clonotype came up many times. The chain employs TRBV10-2 and TRBJ2-1, with TRBD2 matching over 9 bases. V was pared by 2 bases and J by 8 bases, with 7 bases of the junction left unmatched. Germline CDR1 and CDR2: WSHSY and SAAADI. This CDR3 region has 15 residues. CDR3 protein: CASSEGAGGPYEQFF. Here the CDR3 DNA reads TGCGCCAGCAGTGAGGGGGCGGGAGGGCCATATGAGCAGTTCTTC.

The chain is built from TRBV7-2 and TRBJ1-1; 7 positions match TRBD1. The CDR3 runs 15 residues. V shed 5 bases and J 6 bases; nucleotides not matched to a gene: 12. Germline V gene data show CDR1 as SGHTA and CDR2 as FQGNSA. Here the CDR3 reads CASSQDDRAGPEAFF. Written as DNA, the CDR3 is TGTGCCAGCAGCCAAGATGACAGGGCAGGGCCTGAAGCTTTCTTT.

The rearrangement links TRBV2 to TRBJ1-6, with no clear D. The germline V gene has CDR1 SNHLY and CDR2 FYNNEI. V lost 8 bases to trimming and J lost 0 bases, with 11 bases between them. The CDR3 contains 15 residues. The CDR3 spells CASSPESSYNSPLHF. The CDR3 bases are TGTGCCAGCTCACCCGAGAGCTCCTATAATTCACCCCTCCACTTT.

This chain uses TRBV20-1 with TRBJ2-7; 9 bases agree with TRBD1. The CDR3 is made up of 18 amino acids. V lost 3 bases, J lost 5 bases, and 20 bases stayed unmatched. In germline, CDR1 is DFQATT, CDR2 SNEGSKA (reference sequence). This CDR3 is CSASSVAIPGQGLDEQYF. Written as DNA, the CDR3 is TGCAGTGCTAGTTCGGTCGCTATCCCGGGACAGGGTCTTGACGAGCAGTACTTC.

V usage is TRBV5-1 and J usage is TRBJ1-1; a possible D gene is TRBD1 (6 bases). This CDR3 has 17 amino acids. Germline V gives CDR1 SGHRS, CDR2 YFSETQ. Trimming took off 4 bases at V and 3 bases at J, with 22 bases between the two ends. The CDR3 sequence: CASSPTRGQGDYTEAFF. Here the CDR3 DNA reads TGCGCCAGCAGCCCGACGCGGGGACAAGGGGATTACACTGAAGCTTTCTTT.

The sample holds a few counts of this clonotype. The rearrangement uses TRBV20-1 and TRBJ2-4, with D perhaps matching TRBD2 (5 bases). V dropped 5 bases and J dropped 2 bases, with 16 bases sitting between them. The CDR3 contains 15 residues. Germline-derived CDR1 and CDR2 are DFQATT and SNEGSKA (reference sequence). In nucleotides, the CDR3 is TGCAGTGCTGGGATGAAAGGAGGATCCAAAAACATTCAGTACTTC. Translating gives CSAGMKGGSKNIQYF.

About this clonotype itself: One base away lies a much larger clone, so this may be a sequencing read error. It is likely a read error, because the conserved phenylalanine at the end of the CDR3 is missing. The chain uses TRBV20-1 and TRBJ1-2, with 7 bases that match TRBD1. CDR1 DFQATT and CDR2 SNEGSKA come from the germline V gene (reference sequence). The CDR3 is 15 residues long. Germline trimming cut 2 bases from V and 0 bases from J; bases unmatched to any gene: 6. The CDR3 DNA reads TGCAGTGCTAGATCCGGGGGACAGCCTAACTATGGCTACACCCTC. Protein sequence: CSARSGGQPNYGYTL.

The chain links TRBV24-1 to TRBJ1-5, with a tentative D call TRBD1 (6 bases). The CDR3 length is 14 residues. Germline CDR1 is KGHDR and CDR2 is SFDVKD. V shed 6 bases and J shed 5 bases, with 13 bases lying between them. The CDR3 DNA sequence: TGTGCCACCAGTCCCCGGACAGTTTATCAGCCCCAGCATTTT. Amino acids: CATSPRTVYQPQHF.

The sample holds a few counts of this clonotype. The chain uses TRBV12-3 or TRBV12-4 and TRBJ2-5; TRBD1 or TRBD2 may be the D gene (5 bases each). V lost 6 bases and J 10 bases, leaving 21 bases between the germline ends. This CDR3 is built from 14 residues. CDR3 sequence: CASSPPGREVIQYF. DNA for the CDR3: TGTGCCAGCAGCCCCCCGGGACGGGAAGTAATCCAGTACTTC.

This chain connects TRBV11-2 to TRBJ2-1; 10 bases line up with TRBD2. Germline V lookup: CDR1 SGHAT, CDR2 FQNNGV. CDR3 length: 17 amino acids. V lost 5 bases, J lost 4 bases, and 11 bases stayed unmatched. The CDR3 sequence: CASSPSRAGGVYNEQFF. The CDR3 DNA reads TGTGCCAGCAGCCCGTCCAGAGCGGGAGGGGTTTACAATGAGCAGTTCTTC.

The table lists this clonotype with a few counts. The genes are TRBV4-2 and TRBJ2-7; 7 bases agree with TRBD2. The ends lost 0 bases at V and 13 bases at J; junction bases unmatched: 24. The CDR3 runs to 18 residues. Germline CDR1 LGHNA, CDR2 YNFKEQ. The CDR3: CASSQEGEGTGLVTPRYF. The CDR3 DNA reads TGTGCCAGCAGCCAAGAAGGGGAGGGTACGGGTCTTGTAACCCCGCGCTACTTC.

V and J are TRBV2 and TRBJ1-5; 7 positions match TRBD1. This CDR3 spans 14 amino acids. The junction had 7 bases not matched to a gene; V was cut back by 5 bases and J by 6 bases. Germline V gene data show CDR1 as SNHLY and CDR2 as FYNNEI. The CDR3 nucleotides read TGTGCCAGCAGTTTAACAGGGGCGGGTCAGCCCCAGCATTTT. Translation: CASSLTGAGQPQHF.

This clonotype was observed at least ten times. The chain employs TRBV2 and TRBJ2-2, with TRBD1 matching over 7 bases. Germline lookup yields CDR1 SNHLY and CDR2 FYNNEI. V lost 6 bases, J lost 0 bases, and 4 bases stayed unmatched. The CDR3 length is 15 residues. The CDR3 DNA reads as TGTGCCAGCAGGGGGACAGCGACGAACACCGGGGAGCTGTTTTTT. It is translated as CASRGTATNTGELFF.

This clonotype was counted many times. V and J are TRBV7-3 and TRBJ2-3; D tentatively fits TRBD1 or TRBD2 (5 bases each). This CDR3 contains 13 residues. With 8 bases removed from V and 6 bases from J, the gap between germline ends came to 15 bases. Germline CDR1 and CDR2: SGHTA and FQGTGA. In nucleotides, the CDR3 is TGTGCCAGCTCCGTAGGGTGGGGGGATACGCAGTATTTT. This codes for CASSVGWGDTQYF.

A word on this clonotype: Here the CDR3 omits its conserved ending phenylalanine or tryptophan, so a read error is the likely source. V usage is TRBV25-1 and J usage is TRBJ2-7; the D gene is possibly TRBD2 (7 bases). V was cut by 5 bases and J by 4 bases, with 21 bases left in between. CDR1 is MGHDK and CDR2 is SYGVNS in the germline V gene. The CDR3 consists of 16 residues. CDR3 bases: TGTGCCAGCAGTTTAGGGGGGGAGCCTCCAATATACGAGCAGTACCTC. Its protein is CASSLGGEPPIYEQYL.

The chain couples TRBV2 to TRBJ1-3, with D hard to call. V shed 1 base and J shed 4 bases, with 8 bases lying between them. This CDR3 is 14 amino acids long. Germline CDR1 and CDR2: SNHLY and FYNNEI. This CDR3 is CASSEGVEGNTIYF. The CDR3 coding sequence is TGTGCCAGCAGTGAAGGGGTAGAGGGAAACACCATATATTTT. Combining the CDR3 with reference TRBV2 and TRBJ1-3 gives the whole variable domain EPEVTQTPSHQVTQMGQEVILRCVPISNHLYFYWYRQILGQKVEFLVSFYNNEISEKSEIFDDQFSVERPDGSNFTLKIRSTKLEDSAMYFCASSEGVEGNTIYFGEGSWLTVV.